The entry below gives a single T cell receptor (beta chain) sequence along with its context. Its antigen is currently unknown. V was pared by 1 base and J by 0 bases, with 1 base of the junction left unmatched. The germline V gene encodes CDR1 SEHNR and CDR2 FQNEAQ (reference sequence). The CDR3 runs to 15 residues. Primers: 52 TRBV forward and 13 TRBJ reverse. The protocol was immunoSEQ multiplex PCR, while the TCRdb copy is restricted to in-frame clones and leaves out a portion. The data show approximately 18,000 clones, with roughly 82% seen just once and under 9.5% held by the top ten. The data belong to a study of regulatory T cells. General study findings and limits: In CD3G-deficient patients, conventional CD4+ T cells were enriched for hydrophobic CDR3 residues at positions 6 and 7.

What was sequenced was conventional CD4+ T cells sorted from blood. The TCR originated in a person under 45 with CD3G deficiency. The chain uses TRBV7-9 and TRBJ2-3; 7 bases are shared with TRBD2. The CDR3 reads CASSLGTRSTDTQYF. CDR3 bases: TGTGCCAGCAGCTTAGGGACTAGGAGCACAGATACGCAGTATTTT.